Reported below is one T cell receptor (beta chain). Its antigen is not known. The junction departs from the called germline gene at one end, perhaps through a read error. This CDR3 is 15 amino acids long. CDR1 is SGHTA, CDR2 FQGNSA, per germline. The data are from a study of Graves' ophthalmopathy and Graves' hyperthyroidism. Investigators amplified TCR beta CDR3 regions from RNA transcripts. The first-round RT-PCR employed HTBI primers together with the Qiagen OneStep RT-PCR kit. A multiplex PCR was then performed as the second round. TCRdb independently ran MiXCR on the multiplex PCR reads; one entry per CDR3 protein. The table lists almost 750,000 distinct CDR3 sequences, roughly two fifths of them singletons. Study-level results: Most thyroid clonotypes with frequency above 0.001 were detected in blood too.

Sequencing input: peripheral blood. The receptor's source is an adult man with Graves' ophthalmopathy. The chain employs TRBV7-2 and TRBJ1-2; D gene uncertain. The CDR3 spells CASSQDFGSRYGYTF. CDR3 in DNA: TGCGCCAGCAGCCAAGATTTCGGCAGTCGCTATGGCTACACCTTC.